What follows describes a single T cell receptor (beta chain). No antigen is known for it. The CDR3 has 15 residues. V shed 0 bases and J 8 bases; nucleotides not matched to a gene: 4. Germline CDR1 and CDR2: SGHRS and YFSETQ. The record originates from a study of PD-1 blockade in mismatch repair-deficient tumors. Study conclusions and caveats: Tumor-resident clones, often undetectable pretreatment in blood, expanded then contracted after pembrolizumab.

Clones were read by immunoSEQ multiplex PCR, and TCRdb kept only the in-frame ones, dropping some. Among about 79,000 clones, approximately 81% were seen once, and the ten largest hold about 6%. This TCR came from an adult with mismatch repair-deficient cancer. This chain joins TRBV5-1 and TRBJ2-1, with TRBD2 identical over 11 bases. The sample was peripheral blood, taken 44 weeks after starting pembrolizumab. The CDR3 protein is CASSLESSGRYEQFF. In DNA, the CDR3 is TGCGCCAGCAGCTTGGAGTCTAGCGGGAGGTATGAGCAGTTCTTC.